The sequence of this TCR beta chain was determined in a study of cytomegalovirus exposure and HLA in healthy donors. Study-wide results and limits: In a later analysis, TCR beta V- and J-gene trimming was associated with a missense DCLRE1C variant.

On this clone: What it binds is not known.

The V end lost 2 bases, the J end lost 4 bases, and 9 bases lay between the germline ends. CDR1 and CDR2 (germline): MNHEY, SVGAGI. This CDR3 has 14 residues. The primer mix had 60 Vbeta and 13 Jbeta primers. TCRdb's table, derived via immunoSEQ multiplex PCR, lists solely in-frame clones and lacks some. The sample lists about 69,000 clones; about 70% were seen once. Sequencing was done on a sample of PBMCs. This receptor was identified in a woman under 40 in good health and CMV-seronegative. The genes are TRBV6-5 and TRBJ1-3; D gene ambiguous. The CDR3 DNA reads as TGTGCCAGCAGTTACGGAGGGTGGGGAAACACCATATATTTT. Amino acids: CASSYGGWGNTIYF.